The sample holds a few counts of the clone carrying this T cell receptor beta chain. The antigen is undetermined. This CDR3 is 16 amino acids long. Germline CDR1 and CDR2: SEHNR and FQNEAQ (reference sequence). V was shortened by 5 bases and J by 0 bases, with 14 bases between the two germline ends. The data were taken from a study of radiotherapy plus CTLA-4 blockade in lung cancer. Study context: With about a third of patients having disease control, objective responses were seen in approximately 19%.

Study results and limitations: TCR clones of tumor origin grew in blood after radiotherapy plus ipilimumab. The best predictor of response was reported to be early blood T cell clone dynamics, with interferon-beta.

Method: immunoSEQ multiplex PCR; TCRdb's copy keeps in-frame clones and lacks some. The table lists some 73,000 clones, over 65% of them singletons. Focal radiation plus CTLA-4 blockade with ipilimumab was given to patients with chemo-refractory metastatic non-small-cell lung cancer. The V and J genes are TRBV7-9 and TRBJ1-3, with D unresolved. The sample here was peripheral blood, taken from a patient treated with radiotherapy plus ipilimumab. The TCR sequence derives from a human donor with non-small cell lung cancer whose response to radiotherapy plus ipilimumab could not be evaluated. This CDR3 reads CASSPRHRFSGNTIYF. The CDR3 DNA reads TGTGCCAGCAGCCCTCGACACCGTTTCTCTGGAAACACCATATATTTT.